The clone carrying this T cell receptor (beta chain) was picked up one time. This specimen belongs to a study of blood T cell repertoires in COVID-19. TCRdb keeps only in-frame clones here, not all; method: immunoSEQ multiplex PCR. The sample includes about 280,000 clones, 70% to 90% of them seen just once. The CDR3 is 15 residues long. V shed 5 bases and J shed 3 bases, with 14 bases lying between them. Per the germline V gene, CDR1 is SGHAT and CDR2 is FQNNGV. The sequenced sample consisted of PBMCs or T cells enriched from blood (not recorded which). This chain links TRBV11-2 with TRBJ2-1, with D perhaps matching TRBD1 (6 bases). This receptor was identified in a woman in her sixties in a cohort exposed to, infected with or recovered from COVID-19 (not recorded which). CDR3 region: CASSPRGTDYNEQFF. The CDR3 DNA reads TGTGCCAGCAGCCCTAGGGGGACCGACTACAATGAGCAGTTCTTC.